The clone carrying this T cell receptor beta chain was counted a single time. Its antigen is as yet unknown. The record originates from a study of shared clonotypes between healthy human individuals. Study-level points and caveats: Enrolling few donors narrowed the genetic and exposure-history diversity that was represented.

From CD4+ cells came CD45RA+ naive and CD45RA-negative memory subsets. Trimming removed 0 bases from V and 2 bases from J, with 8 bases in between. This CDR3 has 15 amino acids. CDR1 and CDR2 from the germline V gene are SGHAT and FQNNGV. In the authors' workflow: Sequence data from immunoSEQ were junction-only and lacked quality scores; consequently, filtering differed. Sequenced by immunoSEQ multiplex PCR; TCRdb stores in-frame clones only, minus some. The D gene and trimming were derived from the DNA, and the V and J assignments and clone size from that table. Of roughly 530,000 clones in the sample, approximately 95% were seen once.

The rearrangement joins TRBV11-2 to TRBJ1-5, with D possibly TRBD1 on 5 matching bases. Sequencing was done on a sample of naive CD4+ T cells sorted from blood. Subset denoted: CD45RA+ positively selected. This receptor was obtained from a young woman in good health. CDR3 DNA sequence: TGTGCCAGCAGCTTAGAAGGGGACGGCAATCAGCCCCAGCATTTT. It is translated as CASSLEGDGNQPQHF.